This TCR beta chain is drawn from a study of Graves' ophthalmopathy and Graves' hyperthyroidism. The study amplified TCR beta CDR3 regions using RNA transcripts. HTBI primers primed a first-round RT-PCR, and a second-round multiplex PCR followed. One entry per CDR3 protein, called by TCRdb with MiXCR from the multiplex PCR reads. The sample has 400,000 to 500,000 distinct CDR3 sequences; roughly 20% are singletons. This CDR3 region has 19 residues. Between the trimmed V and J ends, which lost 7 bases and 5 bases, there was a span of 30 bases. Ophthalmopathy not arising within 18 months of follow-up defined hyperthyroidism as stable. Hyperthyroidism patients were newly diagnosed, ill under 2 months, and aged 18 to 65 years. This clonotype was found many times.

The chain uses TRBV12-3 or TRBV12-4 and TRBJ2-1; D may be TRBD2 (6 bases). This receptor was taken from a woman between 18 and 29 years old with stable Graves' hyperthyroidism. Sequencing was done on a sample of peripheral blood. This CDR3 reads CASTSTSSALFSLNNEQFF. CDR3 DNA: TGTGCCAGCACCTCTACTAGCTCTGCCCTCTTTTCCCTCAACAATGAGCAGTTCTTC.